These 25 T cell receptor beta chains were all obtained from the same sample, sequenced in a study of shared T cell receptors in the human thymus. The data were produced by immunoSEQ multiplex PCR, yet TCRdb's version contains in-frame clones alone and is incomplete. The table lists hundreds of thousands of clones, 85% to 95% of them singletons. Sample: thymocytes. The receptors here all came from a human donor.

The chain uses TRBV11-2 and TRBJ2-1, with 7 bases aligning to TRBD2. The CDR3 covers 15 residues. Losses at the gene ends were 5 bases for V and 10 bases for J; bases not matched to a gene: 14. CDR1 and CDR2 (germline): SGHAT, FQNNGV. For the CDR3, the DNA is TGTGCCAGCAGCCGACAATGGGGACTACCAAGGGAGCAGTTCTTC. It specifies CASSRQWGLPREQFF. Full variable domain (rest looked up from reference TRBV11-2 and TRBJ2-1): EAGVAQSPRYKIIEKRQSVAFWCNPISGHATLYWYQQILGQGPKLLIQFQNNGVVDDSQLPKDRFSAERLKGVDSTLKIQPAKLEDSAVYLCASSRQWGLPREQFFGPGTRLTVL.

The rearrangement links TRBV4-2 to TRBJ2-3, with 11 bases that match TRBD2. The germline V gene encodes CDR1 LGHNA and CDR2 YNFKEQ. J gave up 4 bases and V 3 bases, and 15 bases lay outside the gene matches. The CDR3 runs to 19 residues. CDR3 nucleotides: TGTGCCAGCAGCCATCAGAGGGTCACTAGCGGGAGAAGCCCAGATACGCAGTATTTT. Residues: CASSHQRVTSGRSPDTQYF.

The chain has TRBV27 and TRBJ2-1; the D gene could be TRBD1 or TRBD2 (6 bases each). Trimming took 5 bases from V and 2 from J, leaving 16 bases between them. The CDR3 has 16 residues. Germline V CDR1 and CDR2: MNHEY, SMNVEV (reference sequence). CDR3 amino acids: CASSAHQGRTYNEQFF. The CDR3 DNA follows: TGTGCCAGCAGTGCCCATCAGGGGAGGACCTACAATGAGCAGTTCTTC.

The chain joins TRBV4-2 to TRBJ2-2; 7 positions agree with TRBD1. This CDR3 spans 18 amino acids. The germline CDR1 and CDR2 sequences are LGHNA and YNFKEQ. Losses at the gene ends were 0 bases for V and 1 base for J; bases not matched to a gene: 8. The CDR3 region is CASSQDSGWTGNTGELFF. In DNA, the CDR3 is TGTGCCAGCAGCCAAGATTCGGGATGGACAGGGAACACCGGGGAGCTGTTTTTT.

The chain combines TRBV19 with TRBJ1-2; 9 nucleotides match TRBD1. This CDR3 is built from 15 residues. V shed 6 bases and J 6 bases; nucleotides not matched to a gene: 11. The V gene's germline CDR1 is LNHDA and CDR2 SQIVND (reference sequence). The CDR3 DNA sequence: TGTGCCAGTAGCCCAACAGGGGGCTTGTTCCATGGCTACACCTTC. Its translation is CASSPTGGLFHGYTF.

This sequence joins TRBV27 and TRBJ2-7; D gene ambiguous. Germline V gives CDR1 MNHEY, CDR2 SMNVEV (reference sequence). V was shortened by 5 bases and J by 0 bases, with 8 bases between the two germline ends. The CDR3 covers 13 residues. CDR3 in DNA: TGTGCCAGCAGTGGTTTTACCTCCTACGAGCAGTACTTC. Amino acids: CASSGFTSYEQYF.

The chain recombines TRBV2 with TRBJ1-5; D is possibly TRBD1 (6 bases). Per the germline V gene, CDR1 is SNHLY and CDR2 is FYNNEI. The CDR3 sequence is 16 residues long. Trimming stripped 7 bases from V and 0 bases from J, with 16 bases between. CDR3 loop: CASTSGVSHSNQPQHF. CDR3 sequence (DNA): TGTGCCAGCACCTCAGGGGTTTCTCATAGCAATCAGCCCCAGCATTTT. Full variable domain (missing parts from reference TRBV2 and TRBJ1-5): EPEVTQTPSHQVTQMGQEVILRCVPISNHLYFYWYRQILGQKVEFLVSFYNNEISEKSEIFDDQFSVERPDGSNFTLKIRSTKLEDSAMYFCASTSGVSHSNQPQHFGDGTRLSIL.

The V and J genes are TRBV9 and TRBJ1-4; D remains ambiguous. In germline, CDR1 is SGDLS, CDR2 YYNGEE. This CDR3 comprises 17 residues. The V and J ends lost 0 bases and 3 bases respectively, with 15 bases between them. CDR3 in amino acids: CASSVGCGEEANEKLFF. DNA for the CDR3: TGTGCCAGCAGCGTAGGATGTGGAGAAGAAGCTAATGAAAAACTGTTTTTT.

The chain uses TRBV10-1 and TRBJ2-5; tentatively, D is TRBD1 (6 bases). The CDR3 consists of 14 residues. Germline V gene sequence: CDR1 WNHNN, CDR2 SYGVQD (reference sequence). The germline V and J ends were trimmed by 8 bases and 2 bases, with 15 bases remaining between them. CDR3 nucleotide sequence: TGCGCCAGCGGTTCCGGGACACCTCAAGAGACCCAGTACTTC. Its protein product is CASGSGTPQETQYF.

J is TRBJ1-6 and V is TRBV27; possible D gene TRBD1, 6 bases. CDR1 and CDR2 from the germline V gene are MNHEY and SMNVEV (reference sequence). V was clipped by 6 bases and J by 0 bases, with 21 bases between them. The CDR3 sequence is 19 residues long. The CDR3 region has the DNA TGTGCCAGCAGCCTACTTCTCGGCCCCAGGGGCTCCTATAATTCACCCCTCCACTTT. Residues: CASSLLLGPRGSYNSPLHF.

The CDR3 sequence: CAWSCLDGTGGMYEQYF. The CDR3 DNA is TGTGCCTGGAGTTGTTTGGATGGGACAGGGGGCATGTACGAGCAGTACTTC. This sequence joins TRBV30 and TRBJ2-7; 12 bases match TRBD1. CDR3 length: 17 residues. Germline V CDR1 and CDR2: GTSNPN, SVGIG (reference sequence). After removal of 2 bases from V and 4 bases from J, the junction contained 12 bases not matched to a gene. The full variable domain, in which reference TRBV30 and TRBJ2-7 provide the parts outside the CDR3, is SQTIHQWPATLVQPVGSPLSLECTVEGTSNPNLYWYRQAAGRGLQLLFYSVGIGQISSEVPQNLSASRPQDRQFILSSKKLLLSDSGFYLCAWSCLDGTGGMYEQYFGPGTRLTVT.

The V gene is TRBV11-2, the J gene TRBJ2-3, with D tentatively TRBD2 (6 bases). CDR3 length: 17 residues. Per the germline V gene, CDR1 is SGHAT and CDR2 is FQNNGV. The V end was cut by 2 bases, the J end by 7 bases, with 22 bases between. The CDR3 reads CASSLKGGLPSGYTQYF. CDR3 in DNA: TGTGCCAGCAGCTTAAAGGGTGGACTACCTTCTGGGTATACGCAGTATTTT.

This chain links TRBV28 with TRBJ1-2, with D maybe TRBD1 (5 bases). Germline CDR1 is MDHEN and CDR2 is SYDVKM. Trimming took off 4 bases at V and 2 bases at J, with 14 bases between the two ends. The CDR3 loop spans 15 amino acids. Written as DNA, the CDR3 is TGTGCCAGCAGTTCCGGACGGGGGAAAAACTATGGCTACACCTTC. Its protein is CASSSGRGKNYGYTF.

The chain has TRBV5-4 and TRBJ2-7; unclear D gene. Per germline, CDR1 SGHNT and CDR2 YYREEE (reference sequence). Trimming removed 5 bases at V and 3 bases at J, with 15 bases between. This CDR3 is 14 amino acids long. CDR3 DNA: TGTGCCAGCAGACCCAAGGAACCGAGCTACGAGCAGTACTTC. The encoded protein is CASRPKEPSYEQYF.

This clone showed up just once. The chain is built from TRBV30 and TRBJ2-3, with 13 positions matching TRBD2. Germline V gene lookup returns CDR1 GTSNPN and CDR2 SVGIG (reference sequence). The CDR3 length is 17 residues. The trim removed 1 base at V and 3 bases at J, leaving 7 bases unmatched. The chain's CDR3 is CAWSEGLAGRGTDTQYF. CDR3 sequence (DNA): TGTGCCTGGAGTGAGGGACTAGCGGGAAGAGGGACAGATACGCAGTATTTT.

The chain recombines TRBV28 with TRBJ1-2; D may be TRBD1 (5 bases). CDR3 size: 13 residues. Germline V gives CDR1 MDHEN, CDR2 SYDVKM. V dropped 9 bases and J dropped 6 bases, with 17 bases sitting between them. The CDR3 reads CASQIGQRNGYTF. Here the CDR3 DNA reads TGTGCCAGTCAGATAGGACAACGGAATGGCTACACCTTC.

The rearrangement joins TRBV27 to TRBJ1-5; D is uncertain. Germline CDR1 and CDR2: MNHEY and SMNVEV (reference sequence). This CDR3 region has 20 residues. V lost 6 bases and J 4 bases, leaving 31 bases between the germline ends. The CDR3 nucleotides are TGTGCCAGCAGACGCAGTGCGCAGAGTCAGACTAGAAGGTCAAATCAGCCCCAGCATTTT. Protein sequence: CASRRSAQSQTRRSNQPQHF.

The chain is built from TRBV15 and TRBJ1-2, with a possible D match to TRBD1 (6 bases). The V end was cut by 0 bases, the J end by 3 bases, with 14 bases between. The CDR3 runs 16 residues. Germline V gives CDR1 LNHNV, CDR2 YYDKDF (reference sequence). The DNA for the CDR3 is TGTGCCACCAGCAGAGAACGGGGGGCGGAGTACTATGGCTACACCTTC. Translating gives CATSRERGAEYYGYTF.

The chain has TRBV21-1 and TRBJ2-5. TRBV21-1 is designated a pseudogene. The CDR3 is made up of 12 amino acids. The CDR3 DNA sequence: TGTGCCAGCAGCAACGTTACAGAGACCCAGTACTTC. Residues: CASSNVTETQYF.

This clone was detected only once. The chain combines TRBV28 with TRBJ2-1; unclear D gene. V lost 0 bases to trimming and J lost 3 bases, with 30 bases between them. Germline CDR1 is MDHEN and CDR2 is SYDVKM. The CDR3 spans 22 residues. CDR3 nucleotides: TGTGCCAGCAGTTTATGCACATATGGCTTTCCCCCCCCTACTTATTTCTACAATGAGCAGTTCTTC. Translation gives CASSLCTYGFPPPTYFYNEQFF.

The chain joins TRBV7-2 to TRBJ2-7, with TRBD2 identical over 14 bases. J was trimmed by 7 bases and V by 3 bases; bases with no gene match: 5. This CDR3 is 15 amino acids long. Germline CDR1 and CDR2: SGHTA and FQGNSA. DNA of the CDR3: TGTGCCAGCAGCTTCGGGACTAGCGGGAGTGGAGAGCAGTACTTC. It is translated as CASSFGTSGSGEQYF.

This chain uses TRBV15 with TRBJ2-1; 10 nucleotides agree with TRBD1. The CDR3 sequence is 15 residues long. Germline lookup yields CDR1 LNHNV and CDR2 YYDKDF (reference sequence). With V trimmed by 1 base and J by 7 bases, 4 bases remained unmatched. Here the CDR3 DNA reads TGTGCCACCAGCAGAGCGCGACAGGGGGCGAATGAGCAGTTCTTC. Its translation is CATSRARQGANEQFF.

The chain links TRBV28 to TRBJ2-7; D is unclear. V lost 2 bases and J 7 bases, leaving 12 bases between the germline ends. Looked up from germline, CDR1 is MDHEN and CDR2 is SYDVKM. This CDR3 contains 13 residues. The CDR3 sequence is CASSLNSPLEQYF. The CDR3 nucleotides are TGTGCCAGCAGTTTAAACAGCCCACTAGAGCAGTACTTC.

Points on this clone: Other nucleotide sequences in the sample specify the same CDR3. This chain connects TRBV9 to TRBJ2-7; TRBD2 matches 7 bases. With V trimmed by 0 bases and J by 0 bases, 3 bases remained unmatched. The germline CDR1 and CDR2 sequences are SGDLS and YYNGEE. The CDR3 spans 15 residues. CDR3 residues: CASSVGLADSYEQYF. For the CDR3, the DNA is TGTGCCAGCAGCGTAGGCCTAGCGGACTCCTACGAGCAGTACTTC.

This chain joins TRBV6-6 and TRBJ2-7, with D possibly TRBD1 on 6 matching bases. The germline V gene has CDR1 MNHNY and CDR2 SVGAGI (reference sequence). Trimming left V 9 bases short and J 6 bases short, with 15 bases between. The CDR3 runs 12 residues. CDR3 nucleotides: TGTGCCAGTTCTAGGGGGAGCGCCGAGCAGTACTTC. Residues: CASSRGSAEQYF.